This T cell receptor (beta chain) appears in the sequencing data of a study of blood T cell repertoires in COVID-19. The V and J ends lost 7 bases and 1 base respectively, with 24 bases between them. Germline values: CDR1 PRHDT, CDR2 FYEKMQ (reference sequence). The CDR3 contains 18 residues. Method: immunoSEQ multiplex PCR; TCRdb's copy keeps in-frame clones and lacks some. The data show about 29,000 clones, 85% to 90% seen once. The sequenced sample was peripheral blood. The source of this sequence is a man older than 75 with acute or convalescent COVID-19. This chain connects TRBV13 to TRBJ2-3; D is possibly TRBD1 (6 bases). Here the CDR3 DNA reads TGTGCCAGCACCCCACTCTACGGTGTCAGGGGCGGCACAGATACGCAGTATTTT. Amino acid sequence: CASTPLYGVRGGTDTQYF.